This TCR beta chain was profiled in a study of blood T cell repertoires in COVID-19. In the study overall: The United States, Italy and Spain supplied acute and convalescent COVID-19 samples. Sources were T cells, B-cell-depleted T cells, or PBMCs; the material itself was cDNA or gDNA.

Original processing methods: Amplification from reference gene primers served as the basis for estimated nucleated cell counts. Some clones are missing from TCRdb's copy, which holds only in-frame ones; the method was immunoSEQ multiplex PCR. The V and J calls and clone size come from that table; D and trimming were worked out from the DNA. The sample has approximately 260,000 clones, approximately 91% seen once. Germline loops: CDR1 KGHSY, CDR2 FQNENV. With 2 bases clipped from V and 6 bases from J, the junction kept 3 bases outside the gene matches. The CDR3 covers 15 residues. The chain combines TRBV16 with TRBJ1-4; 10 bases are shared with TRBD1. The receptor was isolated from a man aged 50 to 59 with acute or convalescent COVID-19. The source material was peripheral blood. CDR3 sequence reads: CASSQRQGADEKLFF. The CDR3 DNA is TGTGCCAGCAGCCAACGACAGGGGGCCGATGAAAAACTGTTTTTT. Full variable domain (remainder filled in from reference TRBV16 and TRBJ1-4): GEEVAQTPKHLVRGEGQKAKLYCAPIKGHSYVFWYQQVLKNEFKFLISFQNENVFDETGMPKERFSAKCLPNSPCSLEIQATKLEDSAVYFCASSQRQGADEKLFFGSGTQLSVL.